Here is one T cell receptor (beta chain) with its context. The data stem from a study of CD8 T cells in Susac syndrome. Random hexamers were used to reverse transcribe an amount of roughly 0.45 to 1 ug RNA. TCRdb fed the immunoSEQ multiplex PCR reads into MiXCR, producing one record per CDR3 protein. Of almost 450,000 distinct CDR3 sequences in the sample, 85% to 90% were seen once. This TCR was sampled from a human donor with multiple sclerosis. Source material: CD8+ T cells from PBMCs.

CDR3 nucleotides: TGTGCCAGCAGTTTATACAGTCGAGGGGCCTACGAGCAGTACTTC. Its protein is CASSLYSRGAYEQYF. V gene TRBV27 combines with J gene TRBJ2-7; either TRBD1 or TRBD2 may supply D (5 bases each). This CDR3 has 15 amino acids. From germline, CDR1 is MNHEY and CDR2 SMNVEV (reference sequence). V gave up 1 base and J gave up 2 bases, with 12 bases separating them.